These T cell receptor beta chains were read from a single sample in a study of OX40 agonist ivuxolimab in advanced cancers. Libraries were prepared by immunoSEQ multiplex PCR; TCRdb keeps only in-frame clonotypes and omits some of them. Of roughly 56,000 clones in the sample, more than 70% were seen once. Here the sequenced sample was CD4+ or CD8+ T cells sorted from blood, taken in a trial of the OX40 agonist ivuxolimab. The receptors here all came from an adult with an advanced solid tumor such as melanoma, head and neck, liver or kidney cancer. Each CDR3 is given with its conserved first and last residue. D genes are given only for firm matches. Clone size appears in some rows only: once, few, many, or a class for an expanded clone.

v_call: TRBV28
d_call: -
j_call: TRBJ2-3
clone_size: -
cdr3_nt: TGTGCCAGCGAATCATCGAGCACAGATACGCAGTATTTT
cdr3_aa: CASESSSTDTQYF

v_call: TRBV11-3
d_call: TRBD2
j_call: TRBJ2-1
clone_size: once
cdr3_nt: TGTGCCAGCAGCCGGGGTAGCGGGGGGGCATGGGAGCAGTTCTTC
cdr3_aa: CASSRGSGGAWEQFF

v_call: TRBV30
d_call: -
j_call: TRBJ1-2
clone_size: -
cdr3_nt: TGTGCCTGGAGTGTCGAGGAGGGGAGCAATGGCTACACCTTC
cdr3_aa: CAWSVEEGSNGYTF

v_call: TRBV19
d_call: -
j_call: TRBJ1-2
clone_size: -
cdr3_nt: TGTGCCAGTAGTATCTCTTCCCTTTATGGCTACACCTTC
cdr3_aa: CASSISSLYGYTF

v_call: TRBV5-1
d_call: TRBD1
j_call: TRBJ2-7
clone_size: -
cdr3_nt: TGCGCCAGCAGCTTAGGGGACAGAGCCTACGAGCAGTACTTC
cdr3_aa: CASSLGDRAYEQYF

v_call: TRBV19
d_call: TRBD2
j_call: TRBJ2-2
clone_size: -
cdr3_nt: TGTGCCAGTAACAAACTAGCGGGGGGCCCCACCGGGGAGCTGTTTTTT
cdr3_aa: CASNKLAGGPTGELFF

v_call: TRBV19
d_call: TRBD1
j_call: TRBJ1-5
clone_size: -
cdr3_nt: TGTGCCAGTAGTATAGGGACGGGACAGGGGGGCAATCAGCCCCAGCATTTT
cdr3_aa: CASSIGTGQGGNQPQHF

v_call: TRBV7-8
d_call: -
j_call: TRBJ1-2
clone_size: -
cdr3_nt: TGTGCCAGCAGCCTTAGACAGTCTAACTATGGCTACACCTTC
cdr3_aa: CASSLRQSNYGYTF

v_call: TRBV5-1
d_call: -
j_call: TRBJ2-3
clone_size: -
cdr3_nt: TGCGCCAGCAGCTTGGGCTTCCGGGGGCTTAGCACAGATACGCAGTATTTT
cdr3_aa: CASSLGFRGLSTDTQYF

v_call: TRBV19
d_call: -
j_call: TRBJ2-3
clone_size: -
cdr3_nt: TGTGCCAGTTCAGGGGGGATTGGTACAGATACGCAGTATTTT
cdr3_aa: CASSGGIGTDTQYF

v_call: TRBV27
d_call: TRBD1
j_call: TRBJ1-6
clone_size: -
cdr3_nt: TGTGCCAGCAGGACAGGGAAAAGTAGCTCCTATAATTCACCCCTCCACTTT
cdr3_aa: CASRTGKSSSYNSPLHF

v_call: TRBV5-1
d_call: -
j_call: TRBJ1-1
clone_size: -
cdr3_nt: TGCGCCAGCAGCGGGAGCTGGGGTGGGGTGAACACTGAAGCTTTCTTT
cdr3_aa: CASSGSWGGVNTEAFF

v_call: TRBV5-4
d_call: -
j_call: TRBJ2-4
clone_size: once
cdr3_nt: TGTGCCAGCAGCTCCAGACTAGCCAAAAACATTCAGTACTTC
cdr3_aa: CASSSRLAKNIQYF

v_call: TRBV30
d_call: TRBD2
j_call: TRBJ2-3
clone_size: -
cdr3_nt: TGTGCCTGGAATGGGGGCGGGGGGACAGATACGCAGTATTTT
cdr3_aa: CAWNGGGGTDTQYF

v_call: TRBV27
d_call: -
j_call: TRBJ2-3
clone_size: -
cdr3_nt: TGTGCCAGCAGACCGCGGTGGGGGGGGCAATCAGATACGCAGTATTTT
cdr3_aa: CASRPRWGGQSDTQYF

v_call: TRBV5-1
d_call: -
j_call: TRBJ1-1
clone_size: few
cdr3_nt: TGCGCCAGCAGCTTGGCCGGTATGGGATTTGGGACTGAAGCTTTCTTT
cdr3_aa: CASSLAGMGFGTEAFF

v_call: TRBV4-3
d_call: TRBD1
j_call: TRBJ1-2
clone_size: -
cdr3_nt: TGCGCCAGCAGCCAGCAAGGGGGACAGGGGTCTAACTATGGCTACACCTTC
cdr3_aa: CASSQQGGQGSNYGYTF

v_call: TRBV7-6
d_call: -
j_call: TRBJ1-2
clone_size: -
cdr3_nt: TGTGCCAGCAGCTCTGGACCGTACTGGGACTACACCTTC
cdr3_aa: CASSSGPYWDYTF

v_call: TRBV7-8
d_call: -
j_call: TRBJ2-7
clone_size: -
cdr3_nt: TGTGCCAGCAGCTTAGTGGACTCCCTCGAGCAGTACTTC
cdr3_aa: CASSLVDSLEQYF

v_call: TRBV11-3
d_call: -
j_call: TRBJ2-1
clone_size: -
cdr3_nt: TGTGCCAGCAGCTTCGGAAGCTCCTACAATGAGCAGTTCTTC
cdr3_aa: CASSFGSSYNEQFF

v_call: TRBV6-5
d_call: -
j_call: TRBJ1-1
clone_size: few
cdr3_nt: TGTGCCAGCAGTTACTCGGGAGTAATGAACACTGAAGCTTTCTTT
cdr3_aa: CASSYSGVMNTEAFF

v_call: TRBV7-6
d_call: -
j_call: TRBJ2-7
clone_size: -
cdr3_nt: TGTGCCAGCAGCTTAACCAGGGGGGGGTATTACGAGCAGTACTTC
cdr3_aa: CASSLTRGGYYEQYF

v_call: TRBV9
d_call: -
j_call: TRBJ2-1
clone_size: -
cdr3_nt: TGTGCCAGCAGCGTAGATGGCACCAACTACAATGAGCAGTTCTTC
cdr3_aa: CASSVDGTNYNEQFF

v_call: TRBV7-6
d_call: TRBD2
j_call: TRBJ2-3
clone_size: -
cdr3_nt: TGTGCCAGCAGCTTACTAGCGGGGGGATACACAGATACGCAGTATTTT
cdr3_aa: CASSLLAGGYTDTQYF